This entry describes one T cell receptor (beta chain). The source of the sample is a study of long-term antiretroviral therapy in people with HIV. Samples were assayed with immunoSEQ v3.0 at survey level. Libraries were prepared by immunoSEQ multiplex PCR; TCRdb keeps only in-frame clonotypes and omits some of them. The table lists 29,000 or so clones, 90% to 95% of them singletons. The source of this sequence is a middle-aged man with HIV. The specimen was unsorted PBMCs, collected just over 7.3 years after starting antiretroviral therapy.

In DNA, the CDR3 is TGCGCCAGCAGCCAAGTACTAGCGGGGTCCGGGGAGCTGTTTTTT. Translation: CASSQVLAGSGELFF. This chain connects TRBV4-1 to TRBJ2-2; TRBD2 matches at 10 bases. Germline trimming cut 1 base from V and 6 bases from J; bases unmatched to any gene: 2. The CDR3 runs 15 residues. The germline V gene has CDR1 MGHRA and CDR2 YSYEKL.